The present T cell receptor beta chain was sequenced within a study of CD8+ T cells in alopecia areata. Extraction of RNA preceded its reverse transcription into cDNA, which served as the sequencing template. Profiled with immunoSEQ multiplex PCR; TCRdb holds only in-frame clones, not every one. The sample carries 110,000 to 150,000 clones, around 50% recorded once. This clone has just a few counts. V lost 6 bases and J 3 bases, leaving 20 bases between the germline ends. The germline V gene encodes CDR1 SGHTA and CDR2 FQGNSA. The CDR3 runs to 16 residues. Peripheral blood and lesional scalp punch biopsies were taken from alopecia areata patients.

The chain couples TRBV7-2 to TRBJ1-1; D is unclear. This TCR was recovered from a human donor with alopecia areata. Sequencing was performed on CD4+ T cells sorted from blood, taken at week 0. The chain's CDR3 is CASSSTRQTTDTEAFF. CDR3 nucleotide sequence: TGTGCCAGCAGTAGCACTCGTCAAACCACTGACACTGAAGCTTTCTTT.